This T cell receptor (beta chain) was identified during a study of cytomegalovirus exposure and HLA in healthy donors. Study-wide results and caveats: Presence/absence comparisons presumed near-even sequencing depth among donors. At a 0.05 false discovery rate, a later analysis found roughly 17,000 TCR beta sequences to be associated with HLA alleles. There was a cluster of highly shared sequence variants that was likely a sequencing artifact.

This PCR relied on a set of 60 Vbeta primers and 13 Jbeta primers. Method: immunoSEQ multiplex PCR; TCRdb's copy keeps in-frame clones and lacks some. The table shows 200,000 or so clones, with approximately 84% occurring only once. On this clone: The antigen remains unidentified.

The CDR3 is 15 residues long. The ends were cut back, 3 bases at V and 5 bases at J, with 14 bases in the middle. CDR1 LNHNV and CDR2 YYDKDF come from the germline V gene (reference sequence). V is TRBV15 and J is TRBJ2-1; a weak D match, TRBD1 (5 bases). This receptor was obtained from a boy aged 5 to 17 in good health and CMV-seronegative. Sequencing input: PBMCs. CDR3 amino acids: CATSRRPKGHNEQFF. As DNA, the CDR3 is TGTGCCACCAGCAGGCGACCTAAGGGGCACAATGAGCAGTTCTTC.